Sequencing of this T cell receptor beta chain was carried out in a study of tissue T cells after allogeneic stem cell transplantation. The repertoire was sequenced with immunoSEQ multiplex PCR; TCRdb's copy has only in-frame clones and lacks some. This table holds 4,000 to 6,000 clones, roughly three quarters found once. A note on this clone: No antigen is known for it.

Overall study results and limits: Few T cell clones were shared across patients, but motif clusters showed tissue-specific shared signatures.

The length of the CDR3 is 16 residues. Losses at the gene ends were 0 bases for V and 6 bases for J; bases not matched to a gene: 3. Germline CDR1 is SGDLS and CDR2 is YYNGEE. The genes are TRBV9 and TRBJ2-1, with 13 bases that match TRBD2. The specimen comprised duodenal tissue, sampled at autopsy. The origin of this receptor is a female patient aged 18 to 50 with steroid-refractory graft-versus-host disease after an allogeneic stem cell transplant. Some T cells may be transferred from the graft donor. This CDR3 is CASSVVGLAGVNEQFF. In nucleotides, the CDR3 is TGTGCCAGCAGCGTAGTAGGACTAGCGGGAGTCAATGAGCAGTTCTTC.